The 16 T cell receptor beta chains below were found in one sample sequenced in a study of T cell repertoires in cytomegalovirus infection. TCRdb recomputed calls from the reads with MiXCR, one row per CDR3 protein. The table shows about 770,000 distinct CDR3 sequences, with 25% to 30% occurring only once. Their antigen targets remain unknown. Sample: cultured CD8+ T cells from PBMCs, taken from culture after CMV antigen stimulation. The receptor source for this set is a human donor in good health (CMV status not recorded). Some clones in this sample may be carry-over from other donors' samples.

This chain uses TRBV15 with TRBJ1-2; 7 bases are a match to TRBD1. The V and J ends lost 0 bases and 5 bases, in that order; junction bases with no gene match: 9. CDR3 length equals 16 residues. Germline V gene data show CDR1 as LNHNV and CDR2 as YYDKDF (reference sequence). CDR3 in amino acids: CATSRDRGGEPYGYTF. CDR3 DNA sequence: TGTGCCACCAGCAGAGATCGAGGGGGCGAACCGTATGGCTACACCTTC. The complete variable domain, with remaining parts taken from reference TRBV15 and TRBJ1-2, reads DAMVIQNPRYQVTQFGKPVTLSCSQTLNHNVMYWYQQKSSQAPKLLFHYYDKDFNNEADTPDNFQSRRPNTSFCFLDIRSPGLGDTAMYLCATSRDRGGEPYGYTFGSGTRLTVV.

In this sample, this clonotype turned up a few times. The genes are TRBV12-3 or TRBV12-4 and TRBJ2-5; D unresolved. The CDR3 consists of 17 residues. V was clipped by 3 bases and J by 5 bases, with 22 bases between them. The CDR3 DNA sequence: TGTGCCAGCAGTTTTTCCCTCTCGCTCTCCCTCGGGGAGACCCAGTACTTC. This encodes CASSFSLSLSLGETQYF.

The CDR3: CASSIDLPSGPYNEQFF. CDR3 sequence (DNA): TGTGCCAGTAGTATAGATCTTCCGAGCGGCCCCTACAATGAGCAGTTCTTC. V gene TRBV19 combines with J gene TRBJ2-1; D is possibly TRBD2 (5 bases). Germline CDR1 is LNHDA and CDR2 is SQIVND (reference sequence). CDR3 length: 17 residues. Between the trimmed V and J ends, which lost 0 bases and 2 bases, there was a span of 14 bases.

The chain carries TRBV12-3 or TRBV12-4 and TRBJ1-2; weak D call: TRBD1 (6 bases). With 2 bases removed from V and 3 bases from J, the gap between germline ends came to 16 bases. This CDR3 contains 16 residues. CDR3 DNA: TGTGCCAGCAGTTTAACACCGCGGGACACGGACTATGGCTACACCTTC. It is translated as CASSLTPRDTDYGYTF.

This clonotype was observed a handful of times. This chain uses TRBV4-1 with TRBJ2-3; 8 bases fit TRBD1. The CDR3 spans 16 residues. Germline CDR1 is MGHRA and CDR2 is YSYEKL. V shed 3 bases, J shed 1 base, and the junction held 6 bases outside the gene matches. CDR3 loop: CASSQTGVWGTDTQYF. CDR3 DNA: TGCGCCAGCAGCCAGACAGGGGTGTGGGGCACAGATACGCAGTATTTT.

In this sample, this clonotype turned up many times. CDR3 bases: TGTGCCAGCAGCCCCTCTATAGCGGGGGGGCAAGCAGATACGCAGTATTTT. It translates to CASSPSIAGGQADTQYF. The chain recombines TRBV7-6 with TRBJ2-3; 11 nucleotides line up with TRBD2. This CDR3 region has 17 residues. Per the germline V gene, CDR1 is SGHVS and CDR2 is FNYEAQ. The trim removed 5 bases at V and 4 bases at J, leaving 11 bases unmatched.

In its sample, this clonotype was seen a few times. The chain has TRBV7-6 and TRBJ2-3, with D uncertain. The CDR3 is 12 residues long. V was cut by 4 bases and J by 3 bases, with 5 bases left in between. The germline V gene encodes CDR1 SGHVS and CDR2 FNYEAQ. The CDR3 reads CASSSATDTQYF. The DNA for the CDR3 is TGTGCCAGCAGCTCAGCAACAGATACGCAGTATTTT.

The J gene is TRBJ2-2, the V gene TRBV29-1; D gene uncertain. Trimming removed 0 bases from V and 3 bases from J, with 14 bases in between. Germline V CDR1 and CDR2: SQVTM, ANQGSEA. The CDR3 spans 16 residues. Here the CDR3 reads CSVEDRRKEHTGELFF. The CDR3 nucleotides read TGCAGCGTTGAAGATCGAAGGAAAGAACACACCGGGGAGCTGTTTTTT.

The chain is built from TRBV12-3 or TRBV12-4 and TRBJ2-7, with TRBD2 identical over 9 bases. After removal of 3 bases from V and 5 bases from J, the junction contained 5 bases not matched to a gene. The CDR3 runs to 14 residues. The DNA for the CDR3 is TGTGCCAGCAGTTTTGGCGGGGGGGCCCACGAGCAGTACTTC. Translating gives CASSFGGGAHEQYF.

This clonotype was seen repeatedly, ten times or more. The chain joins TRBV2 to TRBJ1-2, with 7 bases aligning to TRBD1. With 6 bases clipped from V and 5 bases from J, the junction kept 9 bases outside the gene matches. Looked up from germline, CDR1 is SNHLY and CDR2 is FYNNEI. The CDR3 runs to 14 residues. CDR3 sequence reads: CASSSSGTEYGYTF. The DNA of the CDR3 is TGTGCCAGCAGCTCCAGTGGGACAGAATATGGCTACACCTTC.

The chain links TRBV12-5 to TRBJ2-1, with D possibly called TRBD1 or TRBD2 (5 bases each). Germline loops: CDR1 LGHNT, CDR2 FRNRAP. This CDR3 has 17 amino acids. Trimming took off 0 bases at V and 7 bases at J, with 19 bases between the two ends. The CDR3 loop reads CASGLVLGDRDPNEQFF. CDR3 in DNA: TGTGCTAGTGGTTTGGTATTGGGAGACAGAGATCCTAATGAGCAGTTCTTC. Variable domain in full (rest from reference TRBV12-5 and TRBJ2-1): DARVTQTPRHKVTEMGQEVTMRCQPILGHNTVFWYRQTMMQGLELLAYFRNRAPLDDSGMPKDRFSAEMPDATLATLKIQPSEPRDSAVYFCASGLVLGDRDPNEQFFGPGTRLTVL.

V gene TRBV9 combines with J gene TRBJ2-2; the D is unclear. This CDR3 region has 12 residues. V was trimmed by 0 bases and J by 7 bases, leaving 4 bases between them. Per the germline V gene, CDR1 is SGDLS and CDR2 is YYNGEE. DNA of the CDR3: TGTGCCAGCAGCGTAGGCCTCGGGGAGCTGTTTTTT. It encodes CASSVGLGELFF.

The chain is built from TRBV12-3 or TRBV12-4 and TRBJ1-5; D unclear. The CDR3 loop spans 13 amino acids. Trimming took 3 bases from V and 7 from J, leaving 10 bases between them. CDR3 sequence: CASSFKGGQPQHF. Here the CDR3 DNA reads TGTGCCAGCAGTTTTAAGGGCGGGCAGCCCCAGCATTTT.

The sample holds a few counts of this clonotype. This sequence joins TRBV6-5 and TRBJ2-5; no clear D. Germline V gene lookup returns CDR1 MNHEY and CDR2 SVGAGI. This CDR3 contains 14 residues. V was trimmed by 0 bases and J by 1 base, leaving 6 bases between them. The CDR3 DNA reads TGTGCCAGCAGTTACTCTGACCCCCAAGAGACCCAGTACTTC. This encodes CASSYSDPQETQYF.

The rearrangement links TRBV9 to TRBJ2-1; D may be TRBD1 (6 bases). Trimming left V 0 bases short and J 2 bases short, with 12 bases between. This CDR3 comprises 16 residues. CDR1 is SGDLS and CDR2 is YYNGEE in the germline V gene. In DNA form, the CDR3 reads TGTGCCAGCAGCGTAGAAACAGGGACCACCTACAATGAGCAGTTCTTC. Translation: CASSVETGTTYNEQFF.

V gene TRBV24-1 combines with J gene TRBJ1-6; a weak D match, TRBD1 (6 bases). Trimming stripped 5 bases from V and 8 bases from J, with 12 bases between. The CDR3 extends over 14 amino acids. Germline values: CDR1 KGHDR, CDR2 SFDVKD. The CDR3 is CATSAGQTDSPLHF. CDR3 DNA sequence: TGTGCCACCAGTGCCGGACAGACTGATTCACCCCTCCACTTT.